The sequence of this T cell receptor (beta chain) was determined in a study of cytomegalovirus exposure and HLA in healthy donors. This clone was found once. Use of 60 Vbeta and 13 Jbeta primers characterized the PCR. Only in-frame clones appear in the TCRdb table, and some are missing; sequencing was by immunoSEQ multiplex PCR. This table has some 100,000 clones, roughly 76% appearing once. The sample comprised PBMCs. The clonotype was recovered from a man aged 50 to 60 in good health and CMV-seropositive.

The CDR3 spells CASSGRAGGGYTF. The CDR3 DNA is TGTGCCAGCAGTGGGCGGGCAGGGGGTGGCTACACCTTC. This sequence joins TRBV6-1 and TRBJ1-2; 7 positions agree with TRBD1. Germline loops: CDR1 MNHNS, CDR2 SASEGT. V lost 4 bases, J lost 7 bases, and 6 bases stayed unmatched. This CDR3 is built from 13 residues.